This T cell receptor beta chain is from a study of blood T cells in healthy people across ages (dated by TCRdb to the mid-2010s). In terms of the full investigation: Template switching captured roughly one uniquely barcoded TCR beta cDNA molecule per two T cells in model experiments. The donors were divided into four age groups: young (average about 15 years), middle-aged (roughly 40), aged (about 62) and long-lived (roughly 88). Using the same blood draw, the study looked at two additional independent replicas of 1 million unique cDNA reads for two donors, one aged 18 to 30 and the other aged 80 or older. To avoid experimental bias, donors of different ages were distributed randomly across sequencing lanes. To track age-related changes in TCR beta repertoire diversity, the study relied on deep sequencing normalized with unique cDNA molecular identifiers. General conclusions and limits of the study: Estimates of total diversity from one million sequenced T cells were regarded as lower bounds and underestimates. Because donor CMV infection status was unknown, age-related changes in expanded clonotypes were potentially confounded. Conclusive comparison of naive and antigen-experienced compartments was prevented by the profiling of bulk unsorted PBMCs. Observed TCR beta diversity correlated strongly with the percentage of naive T cells measured by flow cytometry. Observed TCR beta diversity per million T cells fell roughly linearly with age, and a significant reduction was already apparent by age around 40. Compared with the aged group, the long-lived group had more naive CD4+ T cells, fewer expanded clones and increased TCR diversity, suggesting age selection.

The library was made by 5' RACE. Sequencing took place on an Illumina HiSeq 2500. The second PCR ran for about 7 to 11 cycles and used a J-beta primer mix along with a sample-barcoded 5' primer. A template-switch 5' adaptor carrying 12 random nucleotides introduced a unique molecular identifier onto each TCR beta cDNA molecule. Each sample yielded at least 2.5 million CDR3-containing paired-end reads. First-strand cDNA was synthesized from all RNA with the Mint cDNA synthesis kit, primed by a TRBC-specific oligonucleotide. Following uracil-DNA glycosylase treatment, all cDNA underwent a first 18-cycle PCR with the universal primers M1SS and BC2_uni_R. In the authors' own workflow: For normalization, 1 million high-quality reads were randomly selected from each sample, with every read carrying a distinct molecular identifier. Reads with shared molecular identifiers were discarded instead of being binned into consensus sequences. MiTCR, with a Q25 quality threshold and the strictest error-elimination algorithm, was used for CDR3 identification, clonotype clustering and error correction. A nonparametric unseen species model with Euler transformation was used to estimate a lower bound on total TCR beta diversity. TCRdb redid the processing of the public reads, applying fastp at Q25 and MiXCR, and retained in-frame beta chains. Under each unique CDR3 protein, matching rows form one entry showing the most common genes and DNA. The V and J calls, along with clone size, are taken from TCRdb and not from the paper's own processing. Within this sample are approximately 940,000 distinct CDR3 sequences, with around 46% of them counted one time only. About an eighth of the sample is in the top ten clones.

Systemically healthy Caucasian individuals from Russia, over 30 in total and aged about 6 to 95 years, were included as donors. Each donor gave approximately 9.4 milliliters of peripheral blood, drawn into EDTA-treated Vacutainer tubes. Ficoll-Paque density-gradient centrifugation was used to isolate PBMCs, with at least 7 million obtained per sample. Trizol reagent was used to extract total RNA from PBMCs, with at least 6 micrograms per sample. For every donor, flow cytometry on a PBMC aliquot measured the percentage of naive CD45RAhigh/CD27high T cells. CDR1 is given as LGHNA and CDR2 as YSLEER, both from the germline V gene. The CDR3 starts with the cysteine, ends with the phenylalanine, and has 14 residues. This entry keeps only the CDR3 DNA: 42 bases, framed from base 1. V loses 3 bases at its end and J loses 9 bases; junction bases beyond the gene matches: 7. With respect to this clonotype: The clone's antigen remains unknown. Base qualities are missing; no much larger clone stands one base away.

The TCR was taken from a man aged 30 to 45 in good health. The receptor chain draws on TRBV4-3 and TRBJ2-1; 8 bases in the middle match TRBD2. Sequenced: blood. The sequence in DNA is TGCGCCAGCAGCCATTCCGGGACTAGTTTTGAGCAGTTCTTC. It translates as CASSHSGTSFEQFF.